This TCR beta chain was recovered during a study of PD-L1 blockade in urothelial cancer. Study summary: Study patients had been treated with 0 to 3 previous chemotherapy regimens. At 6 weeks and at 3 weeks (second dose) after treatment start, blood was analyzed.

Germline V gene sequence: CDR1 LNHDA, CDR2 SQIVND (reference sequence). The CDR3 sequence is 14 residues long. Trimming took 6 bases from V and 4 from J, leaving 15 bases between them. Profiled with immunoSEQ multiplex PCR; TCRdb holds only in-frame clones, not every one. The table includes roughly 100,000 clones, around four fifths detected once. Documented time point: peripheral blood 6 weeks after treatment start. Between 1 and 8 samples per patient were obtained, pretreatment and on-treatment. The sequenced sample was PBMCs, obtained around atezolizumab (anti-PD-L1) treatment. The V call is TRBV19, the J call TRBJ1-1; D is unresolved. The TCR originated in a man between 65 and 85 years old with urothelial cancer. The CDR3 nucleotides read TGTGCCAGTAGCCCGTCCGGGAGAATCACTGAAGCTTTCTTT. Its translation: CASSPSGRITEAFF. Full variable domain (remainder filled in from reference TRBV19 and TRBJ1-1): DGGITQSPKYLFRKEGQNVTLSCEQNLNHDAMYWYRQDPGQGLRLIYYSQIVNDFQKGDIAEGYSVSREKKESFPLTVTSAQKNPTAFYLCASSPSGRITEAFFGQGTRLTVV.